Presented here are 7 T cell receptor beta chains from one specimen sequenced in a study of T cell responses to AZD1222 COVID-19 vaccine. TCRdb keeps only in-frame clones here, not all; method: immunoSEQ multiplex PCR. The table lists about 150,000 clones, about 91% of them singletons. The sequencing here drew on peripheral blood, taken 28 days after the second AZD1222 dose. These TCRs come from an adult who received the AZD1222 COVID-19 vaccine.

This clone was detected only once. The chain employs TRBV5-1 and TRBJ1-1; D is possibly TRBD1 (5 bases). This CDR3 region has 12 residues. V dropped 2 bases and J dropped 11 bases, with 13 bases sitting between them. Germline lookup yields CDR1 SGHRS and CDR2 YFSETQ. The CDR3 DNA is TGCGCCAGCAGCTTCGACAGCCTGAGGGCTTTCTTT. Translating gives CASSFDSLRAFF.

The chain has TRBV7-2 and TRBJ2-2; D unclear. Germline lookup yields CDR1 SGHTA and CDR2 FQGNSA. V lost 1 base to trimming and J lost 5 bases, with 8 bases between them. CDR3 length: 14 amino acids. This CDR3 reads CASSLERFTGELFF. CDR3 sequence (DNA): TGTGCCAGCAGCTTAGAACGGTTTACCGGGGAGCTGTTTTTT.

The chain employs TRBV5-6 and TRBJ2-7; 9 nucleotides line up with TRBD2. The CDR3 totals 15 residues. V was pared by 2 bases and J by 6 bases, with 9 bases of the junction left unmatched. From germline, CDR1 is SGHDT and CDR2 YYEEEE. CDR3 nucleotides: TGTGCCAGCAGCTTTAATTCGGGACTAGCTACCGAGCAGTACTTC. Translated, it gives CASSFNSGLATEQYF.

V is TRBV30 and J is TRBJ1-2; TRBD1 matches at 7 bases. The CDR3 runs to 15 residues. Trimming took 2 bases from V and 8 from J; bases not matched to a gene: 14. In germline, CDR1 is GTSNPN, CDR2 SVGIG (reference sequence). CDR3 nucleotide sequence: TGTGCCTGGAGTTCTCCACAAGGGGGCAGGGGCGGCTACACCTTC. Translation: CAWSSPQGGRGGYTF.

This clone was observed a single time. This chain joins TRBV6-5 and TRBJ2-1; D call uncertain. The CDR3 contains 13 residues. V was trimmed by 6 bases and J by 5 bases, leaving 11 bases between them. CDR1 and CDR2 from the germline V gene are MNHEY and SVGAGI. The CDR3 DNA is TGTGCCAGCAGCCGCGACCGTAACAATGAGCAGTTCTTC. Protein: CASSRDRNNEQFF.

V and J are TRBV5-8 and TRBJ2-3; D may be TRBD1 or TRBD2 (5 bases each). Germline V lookup: CDR1 SGHTS, CDR2 YDEGEE. Trimming took off 0 bases at V and 2 bases at J, with 13 bases between the two ends. The CDR3 extends over 16 amino acids. The CDR3 loop is CASSLARGTSTDTQYF. The CDR3, as DNA: TGTGCCAGCAGCTTGGCGAGGGGCACGTCCACAGATACGCAGTATTTT.

This clone was seen more than once but under ten times. The chain carries TRBV7-8 and TRBJ1-6, with D possibly matching TRBD1 (6 bases). The germline V gene has CDR1 SGHVS and CDR2 FQNEAQ. V was clipped by 4 bases and J by 7 bases, with 17 bases between them. CDR3 length: 16 amino acids. CDR3 sequence: CASSSQTRGFNSPLHF. The DNA for the CDR3 is TGTGCCAGCAGCTCCCAAACCAGGGGATTCAATTCACCCCTCCACTTT. The complete variable domain, with remaining parts taken from reference TRBV7-8 and TRBJ1-6, reads GAGVSQSPRYKVAKRGQDVALRCDPISGHVSLFWYQQALGQGPEFLTYFQNEAQLDKSGLPSDRFFAERPEGSVSTLKIQRTQQEDSAVYLCASSSQTRGFNSPLHFGNGTRLTVT.